The clone carrying this T cell receptor beta chain was seen a handful of times. This sample's time point: cycle 4 day 1 (C4D1), after more than 5 weeks of nivolumab. No patient escaped relapse after autologous stem cell transplantation, and brentuximab vedotin exposure varied. Sequenced by immunoSEQ multiplex PCR; TCRdb stores in-frame clones only, minus some. The table lists some 93,000 clones, around 80% of them singletons. The data belong to a study of PD-1 blockade in classical Hodgkin lymphoma. The V and J ends lost 5 bases and 0 bases respectively, with 14 bases between them. CDR1 and CDR2 from the germline V gene are MDHEN and SYDVKM. The CDR3 consists of 15 residues.

The starting material was peripheral blood mononuclear cells (PBMCs), obtained before the fourth cycle of nivolumab. The rearrangement uses TRBV28 and TRBJ2-7, with D possibly being TRBD2 (5 bases). This TCR was sampled from a human donor with classical Hodgkin lymphoma. The CDR3 coding sequence is TGTGCCAGCAGTACCTTAGCGAGGAGCTCCTACGAGCAGTACTTC. As protein: CASSTLARSSYEQYF.